This is a list of T cell receptor beta chains from one sample in a study of blood T cell repertoires in COVID-19. Measured with immunoSEQ multiplex PCR; TCRdb has only the in-frame clones, and not every one. The sample lists about 21,000 clones; less than 85% were seen once. The specimen was peripheral blood. The receptors originated from a man in his 60s with active COVID-19. CDR3s include the opening cysteine and the closing phenylalanine or tryptophan. A D gene is named only where the DNA matches it firmly. Clone size, where shown, is once, few, many, or a class for clones that have expanded.

D gene,clone size,V gene,J gene,CDR3 protein,CDR3 DNA
TRBD1,.,TRBV19,TRBJ2-5,CASAIQGGGETQYF,TGTGCCAGTGCAATACAGGGGGGAGGAGAGACCCAGTACTTC
TRBD1,.,TRBV6-6,TRBJ2-2,CASSPGTGPSEFAGELFF,TGTGCCAGCAGTCCTGGGACAGGGCCTAGCGAATTCGCCGGGGAGCTGTTTTTT
TRBD1,.,TRBV5-1,TRBJ1-1,CASRSDRGNTEAFF,TGCGCCAGCAGATCCGACAGGGGGAACACTGAAGCTTTCTTT
.,.,TRBV19,TRBJ2-6,CASSIRSSGANVLTF,TGTGCCAGTAGTATTCGGAGCTCTGGGGCCAACGTCCTGACTTTC
.,once,TRBV5-1,TRBJ2-4,CASSPDREGIQYF,TGCGCCAGCAGCCCGGACAGGGAGGGCATTCAGTACTTC
TRBD2,.,TRBV15,TRBJ2-7,CATSREDSGSSYEQYF,TGTGCCACCAGCAGAGAAGATAGCGGGAGCTCCTACGAGCAGTACTTC
TRBD2,.,TRBV18,TRBJ2-3,CASSPPGTSLDTQYF,TGTGCCAGCTCACCACCTGGGACTAGTCTAGATACGCAGTATTTT
TRBD1,.,TRBV19,TRBJ1-2,CATTGVYGYTF,TGTGCCACGACAGGGGTCTATGGCTACACCTTC
TRBD1,.,TRBV5-1,TRBJ2-3,CASSLTGTGTTDTQYF,TGCGCCAGCAGCTTGACAGGGACAGGGACCACAGATACGCAGTATTTT
TRBD2,.,TRBV10-3,TRBJ2-3,CAISSGGRATQYF,TGTGCCATCAGTTCCGGCGGGAGGGCTACGCAGTATTTT
.,.,TRBV28,TRBJ2-1,CASSFEGLRTDNEQFF,TGTGCCAGCAGTTTCGAGGGACTCCGTACCGACAATGAGCAGTTCTTC
.,.,TRBV30,TRBJ1-5,CAWEQQGLNQPQHF,TGTGCCTGGGAACAACAGGGTTTAAATCAGCCCCAGCATTTT
.,.,TRBV30,TRBJ2-1,CACGYLDNEQFF,TGTGCCTGCGGGTATCTGGACAATGAGCAGTTCTTC
TRBD2,.,TRBV7-3,TRBJ2-5,CASSLGTSPWETQYF,TGTGCCAGCAGCCTCGGGACTAGCCCCTGGGAGACCCAGTACTTC